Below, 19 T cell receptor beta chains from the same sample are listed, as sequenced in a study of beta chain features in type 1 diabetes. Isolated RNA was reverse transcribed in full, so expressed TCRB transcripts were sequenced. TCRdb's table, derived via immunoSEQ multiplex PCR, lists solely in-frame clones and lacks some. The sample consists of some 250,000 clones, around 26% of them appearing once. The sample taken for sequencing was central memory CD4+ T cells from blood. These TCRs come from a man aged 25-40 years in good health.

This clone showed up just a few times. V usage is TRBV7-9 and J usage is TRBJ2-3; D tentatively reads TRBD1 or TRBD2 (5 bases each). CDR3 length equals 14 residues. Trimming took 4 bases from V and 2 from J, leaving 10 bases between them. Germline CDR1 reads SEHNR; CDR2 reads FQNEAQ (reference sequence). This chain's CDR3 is CASSSGTNTDTQYF. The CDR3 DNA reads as TGTGCCAGCAGCTCCGGGACCAACACAGATACGCAGTATTTT.

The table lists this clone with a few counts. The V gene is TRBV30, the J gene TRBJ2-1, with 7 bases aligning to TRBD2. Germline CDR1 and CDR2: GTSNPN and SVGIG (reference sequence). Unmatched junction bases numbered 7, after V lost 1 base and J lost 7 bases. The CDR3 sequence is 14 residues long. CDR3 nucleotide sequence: TGTGCCTGGAGTGAGCTAGACGGGGGGAATGAGCAGTTCTTC. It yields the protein CAWSELDGGNEQFF. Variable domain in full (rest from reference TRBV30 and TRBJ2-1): SQTIHQWPATLVQPVGSPLSLECTVEGTSNPNLYWYRQAAGRGLQLLFYSVGIGQISSEVPQNLSASRPQDRQFILSSKKLLLSDSGFYLCAWSELDGGNEQFFGPGTRLTVL.

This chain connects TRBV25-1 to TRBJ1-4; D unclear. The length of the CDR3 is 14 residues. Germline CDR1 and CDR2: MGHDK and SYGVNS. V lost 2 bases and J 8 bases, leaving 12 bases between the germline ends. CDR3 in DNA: TGTGCCAGCAGTGAAAGTAGTGGGGAGGAAAAACTGTTTTTT. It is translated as CASSESSGEEKLFF.

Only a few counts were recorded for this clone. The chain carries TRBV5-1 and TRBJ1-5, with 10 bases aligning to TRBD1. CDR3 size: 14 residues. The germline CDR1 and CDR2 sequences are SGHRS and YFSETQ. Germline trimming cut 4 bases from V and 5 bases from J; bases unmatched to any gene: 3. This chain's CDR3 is CASSTGTGDQPQHF. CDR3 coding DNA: TGCGCCAGCAGCACCGGGACAGGGGATCAGCCCCAGCATTTT.

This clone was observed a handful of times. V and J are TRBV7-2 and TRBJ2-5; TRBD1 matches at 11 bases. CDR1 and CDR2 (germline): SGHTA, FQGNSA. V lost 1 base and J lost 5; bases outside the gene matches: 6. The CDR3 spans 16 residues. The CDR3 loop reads CASSLGPGTGGETQYF. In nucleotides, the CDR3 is TGTGCCAGCAGCTTAGGCCCCGGGACAGGGGGGGAGACCCAGTACTTC.

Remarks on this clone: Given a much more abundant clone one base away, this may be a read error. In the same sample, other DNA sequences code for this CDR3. The CDR3 here is CAWTRGSGKETQYF. CDR3 sequence (DNA): TGTGCCTGGACCCGTGGCAGCGGGAAGGAGACCCAGTACTTC. The J gene is TRBJ2-5, the V gene TRBV30, with TRBD2 identical over 7 bases. Per germline, CDR1 GTSNPN and CDR2 SVGIG (reference sequence). This CDR3 comprises 14 residues. V gave up 4 bases and J gave up 5 bases; unmatched junction bases: 10.

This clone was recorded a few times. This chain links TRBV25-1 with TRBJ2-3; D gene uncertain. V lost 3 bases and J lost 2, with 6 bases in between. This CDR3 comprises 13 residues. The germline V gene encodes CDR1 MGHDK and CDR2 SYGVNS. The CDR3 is CASSDGPTDTQYF. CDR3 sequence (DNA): TGTGCCAGCAGTGATGGACCCACAGATACGCAGTATTTT.

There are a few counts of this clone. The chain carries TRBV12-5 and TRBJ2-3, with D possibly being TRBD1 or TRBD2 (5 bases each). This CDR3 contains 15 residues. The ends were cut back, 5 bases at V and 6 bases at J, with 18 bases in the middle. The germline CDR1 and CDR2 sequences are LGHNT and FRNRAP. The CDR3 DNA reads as TGTGCTAGTGGTCCCGGGACGGGGTGGATGGATACGCAGTATTTT. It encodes CASGPGTGWMDTQYF.

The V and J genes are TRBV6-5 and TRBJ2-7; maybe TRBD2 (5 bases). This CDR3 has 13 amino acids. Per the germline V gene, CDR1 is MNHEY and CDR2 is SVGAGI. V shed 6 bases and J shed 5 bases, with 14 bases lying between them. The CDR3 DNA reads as TGTGCCAGCAGGATTGGGAGAGGCAACGAGCAGTACTTC. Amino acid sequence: CASRIGRGNEQYF.

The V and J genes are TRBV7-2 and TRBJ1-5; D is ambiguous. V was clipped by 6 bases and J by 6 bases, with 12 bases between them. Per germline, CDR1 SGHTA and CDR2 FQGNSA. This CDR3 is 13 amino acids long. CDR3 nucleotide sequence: TGTGCCAGCAGTTCCACGGTGGGTCAGCCCCAGCATTTT. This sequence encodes CASSSTVGQPQHF.

The CDR3 spells CASSPRSSYNEQFF. DNA for the CDR3: TGTGCCAGCAGTCCTCGGTCGTCCTACAATGAGCAGTTCTTC. The chain carries TRBV5-4 and TRBJ2-1, with D hard to call. The germline gives CDR1 SGHNT, CDR2 YYREEE (reference sequence). CDR3 length equals 14 residues. Trimming shortened V by 5 bases and J by 1 base, and 10 bases separated the two germline ends.

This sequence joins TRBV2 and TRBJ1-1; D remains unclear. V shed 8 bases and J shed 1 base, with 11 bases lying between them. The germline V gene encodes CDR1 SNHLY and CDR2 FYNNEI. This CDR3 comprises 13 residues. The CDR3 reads CASGEVTNTEAFF. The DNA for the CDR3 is TGTGCCAGCGGGGAAGTGACGAACACTGAAGCTTTCTTT.

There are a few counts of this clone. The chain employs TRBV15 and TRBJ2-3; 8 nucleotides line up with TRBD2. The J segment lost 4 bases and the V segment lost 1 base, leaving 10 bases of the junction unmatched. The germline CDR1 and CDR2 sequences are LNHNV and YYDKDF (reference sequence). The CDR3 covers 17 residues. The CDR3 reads CATSRGQRETPADTQYF. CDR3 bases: TGTGCCACCAGCAGAGGCCAGCGGGAGACCCCCGCAGATACGCAGTATTTT.

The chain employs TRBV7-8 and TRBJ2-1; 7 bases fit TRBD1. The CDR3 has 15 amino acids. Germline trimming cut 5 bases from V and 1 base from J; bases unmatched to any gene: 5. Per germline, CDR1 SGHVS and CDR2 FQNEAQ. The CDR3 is CASSQRQGSYNEQFF. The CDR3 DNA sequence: TGTGCCAGCAGCCAAAGACAGGGATCCTACAATGAGCAGTTCTTC. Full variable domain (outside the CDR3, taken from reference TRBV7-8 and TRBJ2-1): GAGVSQSPRYKVAKRGQDVALRCDPISGHVSLFWYQQALGQGPEFLTYFQNEAQLDKSGLPSDRFFAERPEGSVSTLKIQRTQQEDSAVYLCASSQRQGSYNEQFFGPGTRLTVL.

The CDR3 DNA reads as TGTGCCAGTAGTATCGCCGTGAAGACCCTTGGAGGGCTTCGCAATCAGCCCCAGCATTTT. Protein sequence: CASSIAVKTLGGLRNQPQHF. V and J are TRBV19 and TRBJ1-5; D remains unclear. The CDR3 runs to 20 residues. The ends were cut back, 3 bases at V and 2 bases at J, with 26 bases in the middle. CDR1 and CDR2 from the germline V gene are LNHDA and SQIVND (reference sequence).

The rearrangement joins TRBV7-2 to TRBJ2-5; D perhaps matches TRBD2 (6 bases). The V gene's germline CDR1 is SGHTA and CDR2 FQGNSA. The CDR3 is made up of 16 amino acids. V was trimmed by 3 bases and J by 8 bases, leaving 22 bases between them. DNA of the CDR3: TGTGCCAGCAGCTTCGTCACCGGGACTCCTCTTACTACCCAGTACTTC. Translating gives CASSFVTGTPLTTQYF.

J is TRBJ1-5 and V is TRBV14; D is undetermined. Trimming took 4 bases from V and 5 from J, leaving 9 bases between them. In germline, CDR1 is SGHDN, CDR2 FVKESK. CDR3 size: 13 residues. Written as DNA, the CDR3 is TGTGCCAGCAGCCTTACGTTAGATCAGCCCCAGCATTTT. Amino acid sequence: CASSLTLDQPQHF.

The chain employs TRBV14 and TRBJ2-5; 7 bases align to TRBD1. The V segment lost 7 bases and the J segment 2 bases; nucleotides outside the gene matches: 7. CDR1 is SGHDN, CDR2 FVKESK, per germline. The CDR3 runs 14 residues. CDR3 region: CASKGAQPQETQYF. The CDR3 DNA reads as TGTGCCAGCAAGGGGGCCCAGCCTCAAGAGACCCAGTACTTC. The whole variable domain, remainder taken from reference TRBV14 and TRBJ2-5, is EAGVTQFPSHSVIEKGQTVTLRCDPISGHDNLYWYRRVMGKEIKFLLHFVKESKQDESGMPNNRFLAERTGGTYSTLKVQPAELEDSGVYFCASKGAQPQETQYFGPGTRLLVL.

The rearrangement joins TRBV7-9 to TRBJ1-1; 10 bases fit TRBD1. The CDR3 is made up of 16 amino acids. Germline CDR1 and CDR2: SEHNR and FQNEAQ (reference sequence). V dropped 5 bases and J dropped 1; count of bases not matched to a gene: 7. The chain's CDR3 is CASSHPTGGSNTEAFF. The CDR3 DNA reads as TGTGCCAGCAGCCACCCGACAGGGGGCTCGAACACTGAAGCTTTCTTT.